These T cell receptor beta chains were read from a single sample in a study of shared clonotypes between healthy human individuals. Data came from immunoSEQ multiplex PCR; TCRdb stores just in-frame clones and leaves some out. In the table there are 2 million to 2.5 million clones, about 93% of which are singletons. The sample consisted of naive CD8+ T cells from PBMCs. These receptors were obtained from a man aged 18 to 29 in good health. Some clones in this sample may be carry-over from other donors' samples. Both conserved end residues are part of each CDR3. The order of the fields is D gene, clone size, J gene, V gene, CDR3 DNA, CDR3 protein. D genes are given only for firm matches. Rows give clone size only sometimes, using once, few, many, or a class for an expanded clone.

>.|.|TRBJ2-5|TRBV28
TGTGCCAGCAGTTTAAGAGGGGCGGAAGAGACCCAGTACTTC
CASSLRGAEETQYF
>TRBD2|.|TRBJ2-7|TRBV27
TGTGCCAGCAGAAGAATAGCGGGAGTCGCCGAGCAGTACTTC
CASRRIAGVAEQYF
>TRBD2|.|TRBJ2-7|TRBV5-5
TGTGCCAGCAGCTTTGCTAGCGGGAACTACGAGCAGTACTTC
CASSFASGNYEQYF
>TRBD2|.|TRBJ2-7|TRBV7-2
TGTGCCAGCAGCTCCCTTACTAGCGACCCCTACGAGCAGTACTTC
CASSSLTSDPYEQYF
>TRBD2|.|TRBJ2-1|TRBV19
TGTGCCAGTAGTCTCGGACTAGGTTCGAATGAGCAGTTCTTC
CASSLGLGSNEQFF
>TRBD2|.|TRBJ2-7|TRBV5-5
TGTGCCAGCAGCTTCGGGGGGAGCTCCTACGAGCAGTACTTC
CASSFGGSSYEQYF
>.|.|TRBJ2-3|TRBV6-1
TGTGCCAGCACCGACACCAGGACCGATACGCAGTATTTT
CASTDTRTDTQYF
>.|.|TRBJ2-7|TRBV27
TGTGCCAGCAGTTTATCACCTGGGCACCCCCAGCCCTACGAGCAGTACTTC
CASSLSPGHPQPYEQYF
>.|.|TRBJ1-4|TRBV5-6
TGTGCCAGCAGCTTGGGGGGCAGGGTCGGTGAAAAACTGTTTTTT
CASSLGGRVGEKLFF
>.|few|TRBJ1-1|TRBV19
TGTGCCAGTAGTACTAGACAGGTCGACAGCACTGAAGCTTTCTTT
CASSTRQVDSTEAFF
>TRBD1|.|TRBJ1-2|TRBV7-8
TGTGCCAGCAGCTTAGTCCACAGGGGAGGGGGCCGAAACTATGGCTACACCTTC
CASSLVHRGGGRNYGYTF
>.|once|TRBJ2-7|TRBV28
TGTGCCAGCAGTTTTCCCCCCCTAGCAGCGTACGAGCAGTACTTC
CASSFPPLAAYEQYF
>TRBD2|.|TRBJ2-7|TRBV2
TGTGCCAGCAGCTTTGGCGGGAGTGGATACGAGCAGTACTTC
CASSFGGSGYEQYF
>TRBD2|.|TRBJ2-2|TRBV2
TGTGCCAGCGACCCCGGGACTAGCGGGGGATATTACACCGGGGAGCTGTTTTTT
CASDPGTSGGYYTGELFF
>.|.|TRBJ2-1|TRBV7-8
TGTGCCAGCAGCTCGGGCCCCCGGAATGAGCAGTTCTTC
CASSSGPRNEQFF
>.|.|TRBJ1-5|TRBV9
TGTGCCAGCAGCCCACACGTAACAAGGCCGCCCCAGCATTTT
CASSPHVTRPPQHF
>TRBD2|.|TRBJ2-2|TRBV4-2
TGTGCCAGCAGCCCAGGCCGGGGGGCCGGGGAGCTGTTTTTT
CASSPGRGAGELFF
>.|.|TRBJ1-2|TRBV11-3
TGTGCCAGCAGCTTAGATCCCCCCCCCGACTTATACTCTACTAACTATGGCTACACCTTC
CASSLDPPPDLYSTNYGYTF
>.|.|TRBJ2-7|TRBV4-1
TGCGCCAGCAGCCAAGGGCTGGGCTCCTACGAGCAGTACTTC
CASSQGLGSYEQYF
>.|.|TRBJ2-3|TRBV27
TGTGCCAGCAGTGAGGACCTGCGCGCAGATACGCAGTATTTT
CASSEDLRADTQYF
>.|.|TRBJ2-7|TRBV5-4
TGTGCCAGCAGCTCCACCAACACGGGGCGGACCGGCGAGCAGTACTTC
CASSSTNTGRTGEQYF
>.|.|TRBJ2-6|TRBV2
TGTGCCAGCACCAGGCCCAGGGGGGGTGCTGGGGCCAACGTCCTGACTTTC
CASTRPRGGAGANVLTF
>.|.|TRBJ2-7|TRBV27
TGTGCCAGCAGCCTGGGGACCGCCGCCTACGAGCAGTACTTC
CASSLGTAAYEQYF
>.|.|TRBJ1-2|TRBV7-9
TGTGCCAGCAGCTTAGGACCAGTAGACTATGGCTACACCTTC
CASSLGPVDYGYTF
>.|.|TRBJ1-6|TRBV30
TGTGCCTGGAATGAGATAAAGAGGAATTCACCCCTCCACTTT
CAWNEIKRNSPLHF
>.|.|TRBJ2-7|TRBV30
TGTGCCTGGAGTCCCCCCGGGAGCTCCTACGAGCAGTACTTC
CAWSPPGSSYEQYF
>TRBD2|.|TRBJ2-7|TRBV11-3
TGTGCCAGCAGCGGGAGGGACGGCCCCTACGAGCAGTACTTC
CASSGRDGPYEQYF
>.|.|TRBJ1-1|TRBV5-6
TGTGCCAGCAGTTTCGGACAAGAAGCTTTCTTT
CASSFGQEAFF
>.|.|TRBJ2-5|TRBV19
TGTGCCAGTAGTCAGTCTAAGACCCAGTACTTC
CASSQSKTQYF
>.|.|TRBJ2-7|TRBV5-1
TGCGCCAGCAGCTTGGAACTTTTCTACGAGCAGTACTTC
CASSLELFYEQYF
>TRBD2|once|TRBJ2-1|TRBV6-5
TGTGCCACCAAAGCGGGAGGGCCCAACAATGAGCAGTTCTTC
CATKAGGPNNEQFF
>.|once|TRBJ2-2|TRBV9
TGTGCCAGCAGCGTAGGACTCAGCGGGGAGCTGTTTTTT
CASSVGLSGELFF
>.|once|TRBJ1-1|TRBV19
TGTGCCAGTAGTATAGCGCCAGGGAACACTGAAGCTTTCTTT
CASSIAPGNTEAFF
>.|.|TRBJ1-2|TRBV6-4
TGTGCCAGCAGCCCCGGGGGCCGCGGCTACACCTTC
CASSPGGRGYTF
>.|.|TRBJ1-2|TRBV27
TGTGCCAGCAGTTTATTAGGGGGGGACTATGGCTACACCTTC
CASSLLGGDYGYTF
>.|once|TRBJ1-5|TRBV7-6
TGTGCCAGCAGCTCCTTGGGCAATCAGCCCCAGCATTTT
CASSSLGNQPQHF
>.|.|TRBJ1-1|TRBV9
TGTGCCAGCAGCGCCGGGGTCCTTCTGAACACTGAAGCTTTCTTT
CASSAGVLLNTEAFF
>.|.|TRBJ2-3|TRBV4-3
TGCGCCAGCAGCCAAGATCGGGGTCAGCACAATACGCAGTATTTT
CASSQDRGQHNTQYF
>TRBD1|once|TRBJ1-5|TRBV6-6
TGTGCCGCTAGACAGGGTTGGAATCAGCCCCAGCATTTT
CAARQGWNQPQHF
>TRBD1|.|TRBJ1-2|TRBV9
TGTGCCAGCAGCTCCCGACAGGGGGCCTATGGCTACACCTTC
CASSSRQGAYGYTF
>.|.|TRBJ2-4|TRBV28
TGTGCCAGCGGCTCGGGGTCCTCGGGAGCCAAAAACATTCAGTACTTC
CASGSGSSGAKNIQYF
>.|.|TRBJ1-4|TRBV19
TGTGCCAGTAGTATCCGGTCAGTTCGCCCAGGGGAAAAACTGTTTTTT
CASSIRSVRPGEKLFF
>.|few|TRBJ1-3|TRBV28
TGTGCCAGCAGTTTCGGTCGGATCTCTGGAAACACCATATATTTT
CASSFGRISGNTIYF